The clone carrying this TCR beta chain was picked up a small number of times. This CDR3 has 13 amino acids. The germline gives CDR1 MNHEY, CDR2 SVGAGI. V was cut by 7 bases and J by 4 bases, with 10 bases left in between. Cryopreserved PBMCs were the source of roughly 2 micrograms of genomic DNA, which went to TCR beta libraries. This record comes from a study of cytotoxic CD8 clonotypes in ibrutinib-treated CLL. Study in general: By median roughly 65 months, approximately twelve had progressed and around 14 stayed remitted; responses had been 2 complete and approximately 24 partial.

The intended depth for sequencing was 1 in 200,000 to 1 in 1 million T cells. The protocol was immunoSEQ multiplex PCR, while the TCRdb copy is restricted to in-frame clones and leaves out a portion. The sample holds under 150,000 clones, less than 90% seen once. The gene calls are TRBV6-5 and TRBJ2-2; no clear D. The source was PBMCs, collected after 24 months of ibrutinib treatment. The source of this sequence is a human donor with chronic lymphocytic leukemia. The CDR3 loop reads CASILTGTGELFF. In nucleotides, the CDR3 is TGTGCCAGCATTCTAACCGGCACCGGGGAGCTGTTTTTT.